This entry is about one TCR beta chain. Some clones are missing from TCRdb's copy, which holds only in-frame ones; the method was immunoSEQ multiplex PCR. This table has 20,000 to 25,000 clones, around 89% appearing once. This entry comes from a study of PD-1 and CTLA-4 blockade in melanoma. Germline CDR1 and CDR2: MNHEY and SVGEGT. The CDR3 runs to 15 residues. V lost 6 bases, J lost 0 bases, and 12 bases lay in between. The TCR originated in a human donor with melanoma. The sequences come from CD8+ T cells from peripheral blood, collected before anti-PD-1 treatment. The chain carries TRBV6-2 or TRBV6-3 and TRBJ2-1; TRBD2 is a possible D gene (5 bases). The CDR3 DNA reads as TGTGCCAGCAGCCGGACTGGGAGCTCCTACAATGAGCAGTTCTTC. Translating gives CASSRTGSSYNEQFF.